This TCR beta chain was recorded in a study of blood T cell repertoires in COVID-19. At the level of the study: Collection of acute and convalescent COVID-19 samples took place in the United States, Italy and Spain. The analysed material was cDNA or gDNA that came from T cells, B-cell-depleted T cells, or PBMCs.

Seattle patient enrollment occurred during active infection, with longitudinal follow-up thereafter. Per the original methods: Amplified reference gene primers provided the basis for estimating nucleated cell counts. TCRdb keeps only in-frame clones here, not all; method: immunoSEQ multiplex PCR. V, J and clone size reflect that table, while D and trimming were determined from the DNA. The sample has some 230,000 clones, 86% seen once. From germline, CDR1 is MNHEY and CDR2 SMNVEV (reference sequence). The CDR3 sequence is 15 residues long. V was shortened by 1 base and J by 5 bases, with 12 bases between the two germline ends.

Sequencing was carried out using peripheral blood. This receptor was obtained from a woman in her 50s with COVID-19, enrolled during active disease. V usage is TRBV27 and J usage is TRBJ1-5; D remains ambiguous. In DNA, the CDR3 is TGTGCCAGCAGTTTATTGGCAGGTGCCCATCAGCCCCAGCATTTT. As protein: CASSLLAGAHQPQHF.